Below are 15 T cell receptor beta chains sequenced from a single sample in a study of T cell changes during pregnancy in multiple sclerosis. Clones were sequenced by immunoSEQ multiplex PCR, and TCRdb holds only the in-frame ones, with some missing. The sample shows about 64,000 clones, 95% to 97% of them seen only once. This material consisted of CD8+ T cells from peripheral blood mononuclear cells, taken after pregnancy. The source is a female donor with multiple sclerosis, enrolled in a pregnancy study.

V is TRBV27 and J is TRBJ2-3, with 9 bases fitting TRBD2. Germline trimming cut 5 bases from V and 0 bases from J; bases unmatched to any gene: 6. The CDR3 contains 16 residues. Germline V gene data show CDR1 as MNHEY and CDR2 as SMNVEV (reference sequence). The CDR3 DNA reads as TGTGCCAGCAGTCCCTCAACTAGCGGGAGCACAGATACGCAGTATTTT. It is translated as CASSPSTSGSTDTQYF.

This chain connects TRBV5-1 to TRBJ2-1; TRBD2 matches at 8 bases. The CDR3 extends over 16 amino acids. Germline V CDR1 and CDR2: SGHRS, YFSETQ. Trimming cost V 4 bases and J 4 bases; bases outside gene matches: 10. CDR3 sequence: CASSVKAGVGYNEQFF. DNA for the CDR3: TGCGCCAGCAGCGTAAAAGCGGGAGTTGGGTACAATGAGCAGTTCTTC. Full variable domain (remainder filled in from reference TRBV5-1 and TRBJ2-1): KAGVTQTPRYLIKTRGQQVTLSCSPISGHRSVSWYQQTPGQGLQFLFEYFSETQRNKGNFPGRFSGRQFSNSRSEMNVSTLELGDSALYLCASSVKAGVGYNEQFFGPGTRLTVL.

In DNA, the CDR3 is TGTGCCAGCAGCACGGGACAGGGGGCCAACACCATATATTTT. It translates to CASSTGQGANTIYF. This sequence joins TRBV7-6 and TRBJ1-3; TRBD1 agrees at 12 bases. This CDR3 comprises 14 residues. Losses at the gene ends were 5 bases for V and 7 bases for J; bases not matched to a gene: 3. Germline V gene data show CDR1 as SGHVS and CDR2 as FNYEAQ. The whole variable domain, filled in from reference TRBV7-6 and TRBJ1-3, reads GAGVSQSPRYKVTKRGQDVALRCDPISGHVSLYWYRQALGQGPEFLTYFNYEAQQDKSGLPNDRFSAERPEGSISTLTIQRTEQRDSAMYRCASSTGQGANTIYFGEGSWLTVV.

The chain couples TRBV7-8 to TRBJ1-1, with a possible D match to TRBD1 (5 bases). Germline V CDR1 and CDR2: SGHVS, FQNEAQ. This CDR3 has 15 residues. V lost 1 base and J 3 bases, leaving 12 bases between the germline ends. The CDR3: CASSLVGAVDTEAFF. CDR3 DNA: TGTGCCAGCAGCTTAGTAGGGGCGGTTGACACTGAAGCTTTCTTT.

The chain joins TRBV5-6 to TRBJ2-7, with D perhaps TRBD1 (5 bases). This CDR3 spans 15 amino acids. V was cut by 3 bases and J by 4 bases, with 17 bases left in between. Germline V CDR1 and CDR2: SGHDT, YYEEEE. The CDR3 DNA follows: TGTGCCAGCAGCTCCCCGACAGTTAGGCCATACGAGCAGTACTTC. Translated, it gives CASSSPTVRPYEQYF.

The chain recombines TRBV5-1 with TRBJ2-1; D is unclear. The CDR3 is 13 residues long. Trimming cost V 1 base and J 6 bases, with 8 bases left between them. The germline gives CDR1 SGHRS, CDR2 YFSETQ. The CDR3 DNA reads TGCGCCAGCAGCTTGTATCGGTTCAATGAGCAGTTCTTC. This codes for CASSLYRFNEQFF.

This chain uses TRBV6-1 with TRBJ2-1, with 8 bases identical to TRBD1. J lost 9 bases, V lost 1 base, and 11 bases had no gene match. Germline V gene sequence: CDR1 MNHNS, CDR2 SASEGT. This CDR3 comprises 16 residues. CDR3 loop: CASSEGTGQGGGEQFF. The CDR3 DNA reads TGTGCCAGCAGTGAAGGGACCGGACAGGGCGGTGGTGAGCAGTTCTTC.

The chain links TRBV6-6 to TRBJ1-3, with D possibly TRBD1 on 5 matching bases. V was clipped by 8 bases and J by 1 base, with 18 bases between them. The CDR3 sequence is 16 residues long. Germline CDR1 MNHNY, CDR2 SVGAGI (reference sequence). CDR3 coding DNA: TGTGCCAGCGGGACTCCCGACGCCTCATCTGGAAACACCATATATTTT. Translation gives CASGTPDASSGNTIYF.

The gene calls are TRBV15 and TRBJ2-3, with a weak D call TRBD2 (6 bases). Germline CDR1 and CDR2: LNHNV and YYDKDF (reference sequence). CDR3 length: 17 residues. The ends were cut back, 5 bases at V and 1 base at J, with 19 bases in the middle. The CDR3: CATSPRGGLSGTDTQYF. The DNA for the CDR3 is TGTGCCACCAGCCCACGAGGAGGGCTCTCGGGCACAGATACGCAGTATTTT.

This clone has just a few counts. The chain is built from TRBV29-1 and TRBJ1-1, with D possibly being TRBD1 (6 bases). V lost 6 bases and J 6 bases, leaving 14 bases between the germline ends. The CDR3 is made up of 12 amino acids. Germline CDR1 and CDR2: SQVTM and ANQGSEA. The DNA for the CDR3 is TGCAGCGTCAGTACAGGGCTCCCTGAAGCTTTCTTT. Translated, it gives CSVSTGLPEAFF.

The genes are TRBV7-9 and TRBJ2-1; 7 bases line up with TRBD2. The V and J ends lost 2 bases and 4 bases, in that order; junction bases with no gene match: 5. Germline CDR1 reads SEHNR; CDR2 reads FQNEAQ (reference sequence). The CDR3 loop spans 15 amino acids. The CDR3 is CASSLTGTTYNEQFF. Written as DNA, the CDR3 is TGTGCCAGCAGCTTAACGGGGACTACTTACAATGAGCAGTTCTTC.

The chain uses TRBV7-2 and TRBJ1-4; 8 nucleotides line up with TRBD1. J lost 8 bases, V lost 2 bases, and 4 bases had no gene match. Germline values: CDR1 SGHTA, CDR2 FQGNSA. The CDR3 totals 14 residues. CDR3 nucleotide sequence: TGTGCCAGCAGCTTAAACAGGGGGACGGAAAAACTGTTTTTT. Translating it yields CASSLNRGTEKLFF.

This chain connects TRBV7-9 to TRBJ2-7; D perhaps matches TRBD2 (5 bases). CDR1 and CDR2 (germline): SEHNR, FQNEAQ (reference sequence). Deletions cut 1 base from V and 2 bases from J, with 12 bases between. This CDR3 spans 15 amino acids. The CDR3 DNA reads as TGTGCCAGCAGCTTAGATGCCGAGACTACCTACGAGCAGTACTTC. Protein product: CASSLDAETTYEQYF. The full variable domain, rest sourced from reference TRBV7-9 and TRBJ2-7, is DTGVSQNPRHKITKRGQNVTFRCDPISEHNRLYWYRQTLGQGPEFLTYFQNEAQLEKSRLLSDRFSAERPKGSFSTLEIQRTEQGDSAMYLCASSLDAETTYEQYFGPGTRLTVT.

The chain links TRBV14 to TRBJ2-5; D is uncertain. Germline CDR1 reads SGHDN; CDR2 reads FVKESK. V was trimmed by 1 base and J by 0 bases, leaving 6 bases between them. This CDR3 is 14 amino acids long. Here the CDR3 DNA reads TGTGCCAGCAGCCAAGCCATTTACCAAGAGACCCAGTACTTC. Translating it yields CASSQAIYQETQYF.

V usage is TRBV28 and J usage is TRBJ2-7; 10 nucleotides match TRBD1. The CDR3 sequence is 14 residues long. Germline V lookup: CDR1 MDHEN, CDR2 SYDVKM. V trimming: 4 bases; J trimming: 3 bases; junction bases outside the gene matches: 3. CDR3 DNA: TGTGCCAGCAGTTGGGGGACAGGGGACTACGAGCAGTACTTC. As protein: CASSWGTGDYEQYF.